This T cell receptor beta chain was found in a study of blood T cell repertoires in COVID-19. CDR1 is SGHTA, CDR2 FQGNSA, per germline. Trimming cost V 3 bases and J 7 bases, with 19 bases left between them. CDR3 length: 16 residues. Clones were read by immunoSEQ multiplex PCR, and TCRdb kept only the in-frame ones, dropping some. The sample shows under 250,000 clones, 70% to 90% of them seen only once. The specimen was PBMCs or T cells enriched from blood (not recorded which). V is TRBV7-2 and J is TRBJ2-1; possible D gene TRBD2, 5 bases. This TCR derives from a man aged 25-45 years who had recovered from COVID-19. The CDR3 DNA follows: TGTGCCAGCAGCTTTCGGTTTCCAGCGGAGAAGAATGAGCAGTTCTTC. It codes for CASSFRFPAEKNEQFF.